This TCR beta chain was documented in a study of blood T cells in healthy people across ages. This CDR3 contains 14 residues. V dropped 1 base and J dropped 7 bases, with 14 bases sitting between them. Germline V lookup: CDR1 SGHDN, CDR2 FVKESK. Through a sample-barcoded 5' primer and a J-beta primer mix, a second PCR was run for about 6 to 11 cycles. TCRdb called the 5' RACE reads again in MiXCR, with one record for every CDR3 protein. The sample contains about 1,800,000 distinct CDR3 sequences, about 28% of which appear only once. Material: blood. V gene TRBV14 combines with J gene TRBJ2-7; no clear D gene. This TCR was recovered from a young woman in good health. CDR3: CASSQGSRVWEQYF. The CDR3 coding sequence is TGTGCCAGCAGCCAAGGTAGCCGAGTATGGGAGCAGTACTTC.